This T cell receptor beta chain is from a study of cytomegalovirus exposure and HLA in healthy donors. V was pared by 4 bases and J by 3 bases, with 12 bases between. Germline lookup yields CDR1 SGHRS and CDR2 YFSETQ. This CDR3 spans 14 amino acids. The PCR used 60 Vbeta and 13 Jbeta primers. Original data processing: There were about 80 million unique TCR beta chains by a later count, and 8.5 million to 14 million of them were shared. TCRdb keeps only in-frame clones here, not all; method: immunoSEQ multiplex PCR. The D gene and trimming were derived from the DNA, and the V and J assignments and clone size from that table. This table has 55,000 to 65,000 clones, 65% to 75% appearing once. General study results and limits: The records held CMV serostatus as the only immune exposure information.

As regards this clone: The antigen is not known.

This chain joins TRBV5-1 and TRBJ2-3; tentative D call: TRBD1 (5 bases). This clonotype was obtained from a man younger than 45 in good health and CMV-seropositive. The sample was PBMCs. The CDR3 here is CASSLGPSTDTQYF. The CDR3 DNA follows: TGCGCCAGCAGCCTGGGGCCCTCTACAGATACGCAGTATTTT.